These 17 T cell receptor beta chains originate from one sample sequenced in a study of CD8+ T cells in alopecia areata. In each case, RNA was isolated and then reverse transcribed into cDNA as the sequencing template. Assay: immunoSEQ multiplex PCR; the TCRdb copy retains only in-frame clones and omits some. Of some 150,000 clones listed, around half are singletons. The input for sequencing was CD8+ T cells sorted from blood, taken at week 0. Every receptor here comes from a human donor with alopecia areata.

The chain employs TRBV27 and TRBJ1-6; D remains unclear. Trimming left V 5 bases short and J 7 bases short, with 12 bases between. The length of the CDR3 is 14 residues. From germline, CDR1 is MNHEY and CDR2 SMNVEV (reference sequence). In DNA, the CDR3 is TGTGCCAGCAGTCCCATGGACGAGAATTCACCCCTCCACTTT. Protein product: CASSPMDENSPLHF.

The V call is TRBV13, the J call TRBJ1-1, with D perhaps TRBD1 (6 bases). The V gene lost 1 base and the J gene lost 8 bases, with 14 bases spanning the gap. This CDR3 is built from 14 residues. CDR1 and CDR2 from the germline V gene are PRHDT and FYEKMQ (reference sequence). In DNA, the CDR3 is TGTGCCAGCAGCTTAGTGGTGGGGACACCAGAAGCTTTCTTT. It specifies CASSLVVGTPEAFF. The full variable domain, in which reference TRBV13 and TRBJ1-1 provide the parts outside the CDR3, is AAGVIQSPRHLIKEKRETATLKCYPIPRHDTVYWYQQGPGQDPQFLISFYEKMQSDKGSIPDRFSAQQFSDYHSELNMSSLELGDSALYFCASSLVVGTPEAFFGQGTRLTVV.

The chain links TRBV6-6 to TRBJ1-1, with unresolved D. V gave up 5 bases and J gave up 3 bases, with 16 bases separating them. The CDR3 runs to 15 residues. Germline V gene lookup returns CDR1 MNHNY and CDR2 SVGAGI (reference sequence). The CDR3 DNA sequence: TGTGCCAGCAGTCACAATCCGCGGGTGGACACTGAAGCTTTCTTT. It translates to CASSHNPRVDTEAFF.

This clone has a handful of counts. This sequence joins TRBV2 and TRBJ2-2; D not certain. The germline V gene has CDR1 SNHLY and CDR2 FYNNEI. Trimming pared 7 bases from V and 9 bases from J, leaving 15 bases between. This CDR3 comprises 13 residues. CDR3 DNA sequence: TGTGCCAGCACCGACGGGCGGAGCCGGGAGCTGTTTTTT. It specifies CASTDGRSRELFF.

The chain employs TRBV19 and TRBJ1-4; 12 bases align to TRBD1. This CDR3 is 18 amino acids long. V lost 4 bases, J lost 2 bases, and 8 bases stayed unmatched. Germline values: CDR1 LNHDA, CDR2 SQIVND (reference sequence). The CDR3 reads CASSNPPGQGATNEKLFF. CDR3 sequence (DNA): TGTGCCAGTAGTAACCCACCGGGACAGGGGGCGACTAATGAAAAACTGTTTTTT.

The chain has TRBV27 and TRBJ2-5, with TRBD1 as a possible D gene (6 bases). This CDR3 has 14 amino acids. V shed 2 bases and J shed 5 bases, with 12 bases lying between them. CDR1 is MNHEY and CDR2 is SMNVEV in the germline V gene (reference sequence). CDR3 sequence: CASSLMAGVETQYF. In nucleotides, the CDR3 is TGTGCCAGCAGTTTAATGGCAGGGGTCGAGACCCAGTACTTC.

The chain links TRBV4-3 to TRBJ2-3; a possible D gene is TRBD1 (6 bases). Germline CDR1 LGHNA, CDR2 YSLEER. This CDR3 is 17 amino acids long. V dropped 0 bases and J dropped 1 base, with 14 bases sitting between them. Here the CDR3 reads CASSQDHHRDGTDTQYF. CDR3 sequence (DNA): TGCGCCAGCAGCCAAGATCACCACAGGGATGGCACAGATACGCAGTATTTT.

The chain employs TRBV2 and TRBJ2-2, with a weak D call TRBD1 (6 bases). Germline V gene sequence: CDR1 SNHLY, CDR2 FYNNEI. This CDR3 region has 17 residues. V lost 3 bases to trimming and J lost 4 bases, with 18 bases between them. CDR3 amino acids: CASSDFGRGRGTGELFF. DNA of the CDR3: TGTGCCAGCAGTGACTTCGGCAGGGGCCGTGGCACCGGGGAGCTGTTTTTT.

The genes are TRBV27 and TRBJ1-5, with 7 bases identical to TRBD1. Germline V gene lookup returns CDR1 MNHEY and CDR2 SMNVEV (reference sequence). The CDR3 runs 16 residues. V lost 5 bases, J lost 2 bases, and 9 bases stayed unmatched. The CDR3 coding sequence is TGTGCCAGCAGTCCTGGAGGGACAGTGGGCAATCAGCCCCAGCATTTT. Protein product: CASSPGGTVGNQPQHF.

CDR3 sequence (DNA): TGTGCCAGCAGTGAGTCCCAGAACACTGAAGCTTTCTTT. This translates into CASSESQNTEAFF. V gene TRBV25-1 combines with J gene TRBJ1-1, with unresolved D. Deletions cut 3 bases from V and 1 base from J, with 6 bases between. The CDR3 has 13 amino acids. Germline V CDR1 and CDR2: MGHDK, SYGVNS.

This clone occurred a few times. This rearrangement joins TRBV30 to TRBJ1-1; D might be TRBD1 (6 bases). The V end was cut by 0 bases, the J end by 3 bases, with 17 bases between. Germline CDR1 and CDR2: GTSNPN and SVGIG (reference sequence). This CDR3 contains 16 residues. CDR3 loop: CAWSVRGGRLDTEAFF. In DNA form, the CDR3 reads TGTGCCTGGAGTGTACGGGGGGGGCGCTTGGACACTGAAGCTTTCTTT.

In the case of this clone: A much more abundant neighbour one base away suggests this may be a read error. This chain joins TRBV25-1 and TRBJ2-5; unclear D gene. The closer fit of TRBJ2-7 to the DNA end suggests the J call may be wrong. The CDR3 has 11 residues. Germline-derived CDR1 and CDR2 are MGHDK and SYGVNS. CDR3 protein: CASRLGYEQYF. The CDR3, as DNA: TGTGCCAGCAGACTGGGCTACGAGCAGTACTTC.

In this sample, this clone turned up a few times. The V and J genes are TRBV7-6 and TRBJ1-6; no clear D gene. This CDR3 has 14 amino acids. Germline V lookup: CDR1 SGHVS, CDR2 FNYEAQ. Trimming cost V 5 bases and J 7 bases, with 12 bases left between them. CDR3 sequence: CASSPREANSPLHF. CDR3 nucleotide sequence: TGTGCCAGCAGCCCCCGGGAGGCAAATTCACCCCTCCACTTT.

The rearrangement uses TRBV6-6 and TRBJ2-3; 7 nucleotides agree with TRBD2. The CDR3 has 12 residues. Germline values: CDR1 MNHNY, CDR2 SVGAGI (reference sequence). Trimming at V came to 10 bases and at J to 5 bases, leaving 6 bases not matched to a gene. In nucleotides, the CDR3 is TGTGCCATCACATCGGGGGGAGATACGCAGTATTTT. It specifies CAITSGGDTQYF.

The chain is built from TRBV10-3 and TRBJ1-2; tentatively, D is TRBD1 (5 bases). The CDR3 runs to 16 residues. The ends were cut back, 0 bases at V and 2 bases at J, with 13 bases in the middle. Germline V gene sequence: CDR1 ENHRY, CDR2 SYGVKD. The CDR3 DNA follows: TGTGCCATCAGTGAGTCTGTTGGAGGGGCCAACTATGGCTACACCTTC. Its protein is CAISESVGGANYGYTF.

This clone has only a few counts. The chain employs TRBV11-2 and TRBJ2-7; TRBD1 might be the D (6 bases). This CDR3 contains 12 residues. Germline lookup yields CDR1 SGHAT and CDR2 FQNNGV. V shed 5 bases and J shed 6 bases, with 11 bases lying between them. In nucleotides, the CDR3 is TGTGCCAGCAGCACAACAGGGTTCGAGCAGTACTTC. Translation: CASSTTGFEQYF.

This clone has a handful of counts. The chain couples TRBV6-6 to TRBJ2-3; D gene unclear. The CDR3 sequence is 13 residues long. V lost 6 bases, J lost 0 bases, and 7 bases lay in between. Germline assignment: CDR1 MNHNY and CDR2 SVGAGI (reference sequence). The CDR3 coding sequence is TGTGCCAGCAGCCGCGATAGCACAGATACGCAGTATTTT. Amino acid sequence: CASSRDSTDTQYF.